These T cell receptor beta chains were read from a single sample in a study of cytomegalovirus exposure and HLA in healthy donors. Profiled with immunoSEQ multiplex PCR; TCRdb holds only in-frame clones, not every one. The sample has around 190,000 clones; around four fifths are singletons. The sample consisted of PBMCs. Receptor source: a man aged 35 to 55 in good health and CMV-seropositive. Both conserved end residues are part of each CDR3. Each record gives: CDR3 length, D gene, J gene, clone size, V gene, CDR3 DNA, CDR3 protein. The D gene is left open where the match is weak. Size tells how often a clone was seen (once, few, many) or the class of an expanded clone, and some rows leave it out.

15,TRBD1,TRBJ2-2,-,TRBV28,TGTGCCAGCACCCCTTGGGCAGGGGGCGACGGGGAGCTGTTTTTT,CASTPWAGGDGELFF
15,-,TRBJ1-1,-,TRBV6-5,TGTGCCAGCCACCAGGGAGCCGATATGACAGGTGAAGCTTTCTTT,CASHQGADMTGEAFF
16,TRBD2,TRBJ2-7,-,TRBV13,TGTGCCAGCAGCACAACGCAGGCTAGCGGCACCTACGAGCAGTACTTC,CASSTTQASGTYEQYF
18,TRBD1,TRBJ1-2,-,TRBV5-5,TGTGCCAGCAGCTTGGACCTAAGGCCGGGACAGGGGGCTGGGGGCTACACCTTC,CASSLDLRPGQGAGGYTF
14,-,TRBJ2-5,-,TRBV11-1,TGTGCCAGCAGCTTGGGGGGGGGCAGAGAGACCCAGTACTTC,CASSLGGGRETQYF
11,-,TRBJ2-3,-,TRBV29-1,TGCAGCTTAATTACAGGGGATACGCAGTATTTT,CSLITGDTQYF
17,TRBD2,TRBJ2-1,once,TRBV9,TGTGCCAGCAGCGTAGGGGCAGGACTAGGGTCCTACAATGAGCAGTTCTTC,CASSVGAGLGSYNEQFF
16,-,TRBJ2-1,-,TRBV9,TGTGCCAGCAGCGCCAGAGAAAGCTATCGGGTCGGTGAGCAGTTCTTC,CASSARESYRVGEQFF
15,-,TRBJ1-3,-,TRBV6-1,TGTGCCAGCAGACCTGGGGCGGTTTCTGGAAACACCATATATTTT,CASRPGAVSGNTIYF
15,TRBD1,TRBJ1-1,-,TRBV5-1,TGCGCCAGCAGCTTGGCCGGGACAGGGGGCACTGAAGCTTTCTTT,CASSLAGTGGTEAFF
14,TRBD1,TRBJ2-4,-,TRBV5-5,TGTGCCAGCAGCATTCAGGGGGCAGGGAACATTCAGTACTTC,CASSIQGAGNIQYF
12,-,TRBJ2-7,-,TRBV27,TGTGCCAGCAGCACGGGGAACGACAATCAGTACTTC,CASSTGNDNQYF
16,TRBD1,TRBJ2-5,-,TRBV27,TGTGCCAGCAGGACAGGGAAAAAGATCGTCCAAGAGACCCAGTACTTC,CASRTGKKIVQETQYF
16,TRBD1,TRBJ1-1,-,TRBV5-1,TGCGCCAGCAGCTTGGGGACAGGGGGCCGGAACACTGAAGCTTTCTTT,CASSLGTGGRNTEAFF
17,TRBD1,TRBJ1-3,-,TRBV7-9,TGTGCCAGCAGCTCACCCGCGGACAGGATGCCTGGAAACACCATATATTTT,CASSSPADRMPGNTIYF
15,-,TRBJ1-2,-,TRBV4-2,TGTGCCAGCAGCCAAAAACAGGGAACTAACTATGGCTACACCTTC,CASSQKQGTNYGYTF
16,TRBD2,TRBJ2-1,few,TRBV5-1,TGCGCCAGCAGCTTTGCCGGGACTAGCGGGTGGGATGAGCAGTTCTTC,CASSFAGTSGWDEQFF
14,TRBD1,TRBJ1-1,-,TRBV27,TGTGCCAGCAGTTCCGGACAGGGCCGGACTGAAGCTTTCTTT,CASSSGQGRTEAFF
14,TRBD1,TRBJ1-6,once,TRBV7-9,TGTGCCAGCAGGACAGGGTCGTATAATTCACCCCTCCACTTT,CASRTGSYNSPLHF
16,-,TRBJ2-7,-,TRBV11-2,TGTGCCAGCAGCTCCGACGACAGGACCTACTCCTACGAGCAGTACTTC,CASSSDDRTYSYEQYF
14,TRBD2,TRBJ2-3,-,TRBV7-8,TGTGCCAGCACCGGGGGGGGGAGCACAGATACGCAGTATTTT,CASTGGGSTDTQYF
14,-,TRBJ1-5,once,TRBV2,TGTGCCAGCAGATCAGGGATCCCGAATCAGCCCCAGCATTTT,CASRSGIPNQPQHF
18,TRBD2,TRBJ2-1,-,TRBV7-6,TGTGCCAGCAGCTTAATAAGCGGGAGGGCCGTAGCCTACAATGAGCAGTTCTTC,CASSLISGRAVAYNEQFF
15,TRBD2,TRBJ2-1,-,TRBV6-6,TGTGCCAGCAGAGATAGCGGGGGCCCCTACAATGAGCAGTTCTTC,CASRDSGGPYNEQFF
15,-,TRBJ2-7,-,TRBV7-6,TGTGCCAGCAGTTCTATGGGGGCCTCGGGGAACGAGCAGTACTTC,CASSSMGASGNEQYF
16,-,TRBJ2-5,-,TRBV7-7,TGTGCCAGCAGCTTAAGTGGGGGTGGGGGAGGAGAGACCCAGTACTTC,CASSLSGGGGGETQYF
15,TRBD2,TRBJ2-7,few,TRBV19,TGTGCCAGTAGTGTAAGCTCGGGACTAGGCTACGAGCAGTACTTC,CASSVSSGLGYEQYF
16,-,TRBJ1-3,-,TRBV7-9,TGTGCCAGCAGCTTAGAGGGAACAGGGAATGGAAACACCATATATTTT,CASSLEGTGNGNTIYF
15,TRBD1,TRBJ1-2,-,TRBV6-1,TGTGCCAGCAGTAATATGGGACAGGGGCCCTATGGCTACACCTTC,CASSNMGQGPYGYTF
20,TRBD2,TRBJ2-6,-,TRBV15,TGTGCCACCAGCAGAGGTGGGCAACGAGCGGGGTCATCTGGGGCCAACGGCCTGACTTTC,CATSRGGQRAGSSGANGLTF
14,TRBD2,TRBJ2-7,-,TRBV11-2,TGTGCCAGCAGCAAGGGACTAGCGTTGAACGAGCAGTACTTC,CASSKGLALNEQYF
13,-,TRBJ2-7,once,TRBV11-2,TGTGCCAGCAGCTTAGTCGGGGTTGGCGAGCAGTACTTC,CASSLVGVGEQYF
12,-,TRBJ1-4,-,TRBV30,TGTGCCTGGAATGGGGGGAGGGAAAAACTGTTTTTT,CAWNGGREKLFF
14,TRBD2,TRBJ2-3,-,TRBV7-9,TGTGCCAGCAAGTTCGGGGGGAGCACAGATACGCAGTATTTT,CASKFGGSTDTQYF
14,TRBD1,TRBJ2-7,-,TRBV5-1,TGCGCCAGCAATCTACAGGGGCAATCCTACGAGCAGTACTTC,CASNLQGQSYEQYF
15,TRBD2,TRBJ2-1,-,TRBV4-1,TGCGCCAGCAGCCGGAACGGGAGGATTCGGAATGAGCAGTTCTTC,CASSRNGRIRNEQFF
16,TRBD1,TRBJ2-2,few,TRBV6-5,TGTGCCAGCAGTTACGGTCAGGGGGCTGACACCGGGGAGCTGTTTTTT,CASSYGQGADTGELFF
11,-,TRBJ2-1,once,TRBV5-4,TGTGCCAGCAGCTCATACAATGAGCAGTTCTTC,CASSSYNEQFF
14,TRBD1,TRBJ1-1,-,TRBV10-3,TGTGCCACCAGGACAGGGGGGGCGAACACTGAAGCTTTCTTT,CATRTGGANTEAFF